Sequencing of this T cell receptor (beta chain) was carried out in a study of CD8+ T cells in alopecia areata. Background on the study: The duration of tofacitinib was 6 to 18 months, with 6 months off drug afterward. Findings and limits, study-wide: Researchers report lesional scalp, most notably alopecia totalis/universalis, outstripped normal scalp in clonality.

This clone turned up a few times. The antigen is not known. Samples from alopecia areata patients were lesional scalp punch biopsies and peripheral blood. Extracted RNA was reverse transcribed into cDNA, the sequencing template. Generated by immunoSEQ multiplex PCR, the TCRdb table keeps only in-frame clones and is missing some. The sample has hundreds of thousands of clones; around three fifths are singletons. This CDR3 contains 14 residues. In germline, CDR1 is SQVTM, CDR2 ANQGSEA. Trimming cost V 3 bases and J 5 bases; bases outside gene matches: 4. The source was CD4+ T cells sorted from blood, collected at week 0. V is TRBV29-1 and J is TRBJ2-2; TRBD2 matches 9 bases. This TCR came from a human donor with alopecia areata. CDR3 residues: CSVDSGSRTGELFF. CDR3 DNA: TGCAGCGTTGATAGCGGGAGTAGGACCGGGGAGCTGTTTTTT.